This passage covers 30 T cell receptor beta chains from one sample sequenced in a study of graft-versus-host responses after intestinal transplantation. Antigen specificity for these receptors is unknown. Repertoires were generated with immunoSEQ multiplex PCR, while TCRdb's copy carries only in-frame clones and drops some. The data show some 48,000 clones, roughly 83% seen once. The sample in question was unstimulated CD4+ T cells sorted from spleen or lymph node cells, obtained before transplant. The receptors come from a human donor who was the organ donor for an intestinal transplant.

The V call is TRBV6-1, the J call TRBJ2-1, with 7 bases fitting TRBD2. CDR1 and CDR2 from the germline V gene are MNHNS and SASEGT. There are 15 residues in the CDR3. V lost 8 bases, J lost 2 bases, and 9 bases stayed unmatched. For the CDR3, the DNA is TGTGCCAGCGTAGGGACGGGAGGACCCTACAATGAGCAGTTCTTC. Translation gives CASVGTGGPYNEQFF.

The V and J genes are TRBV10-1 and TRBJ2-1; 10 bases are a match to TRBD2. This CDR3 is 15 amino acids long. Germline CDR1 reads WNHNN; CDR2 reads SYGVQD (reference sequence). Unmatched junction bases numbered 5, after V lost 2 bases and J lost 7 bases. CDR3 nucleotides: TGCGCCAGCAGTGAGAGCCTAGCGGGAGAGAATGAGCAGTTCTTC. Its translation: CASSESLAGENEQFF.

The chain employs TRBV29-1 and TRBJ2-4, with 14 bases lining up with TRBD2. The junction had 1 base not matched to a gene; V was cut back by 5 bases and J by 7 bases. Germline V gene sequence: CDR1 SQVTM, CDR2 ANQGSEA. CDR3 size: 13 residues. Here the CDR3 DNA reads TGCAGCGTTCGGACTAGCGGGAGGAACATTCAGTACTTC. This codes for CSVRTSGRNIQYF.

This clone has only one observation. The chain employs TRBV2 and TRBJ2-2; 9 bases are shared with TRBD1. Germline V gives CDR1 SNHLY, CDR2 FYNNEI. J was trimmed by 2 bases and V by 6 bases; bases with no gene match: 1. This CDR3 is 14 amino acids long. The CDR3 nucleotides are TGTGCCAGCAGACAGGGGGCTAACACCGGGGAGCTGTTTTTT. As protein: CASRQGANTGELFF.

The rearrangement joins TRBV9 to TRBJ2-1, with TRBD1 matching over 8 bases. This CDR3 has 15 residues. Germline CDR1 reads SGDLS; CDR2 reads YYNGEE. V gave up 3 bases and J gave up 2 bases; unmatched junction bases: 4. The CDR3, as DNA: TGTGCCAGCAGCGGCCGGGACAGGCCCTACAATGAGCAGTTCTTC. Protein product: CASSGRDRPYNEQFF.

CDR3 loop: CASSLGRTYEQYF. The CDR3 DNA sequence: TGTGCCAGCAGCTTAGGGCGGACCTACGAGCAGTACTTC. This sequence joins TRBV5-6 and TRBJ2-5; no reliable D call. Matching the DNA end better, TRBJ2-7 makes the J call doubtful. This CDR3 contains 13 residues. Germline CDR1 and CDR2: SGHDT and YYEEEE.

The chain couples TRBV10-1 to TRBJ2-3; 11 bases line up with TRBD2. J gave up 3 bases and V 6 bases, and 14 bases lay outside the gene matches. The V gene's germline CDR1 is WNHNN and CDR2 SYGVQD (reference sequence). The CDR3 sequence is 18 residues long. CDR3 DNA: TGCGCCAGCAGCGGGGCCCCGGCTAGCGGGGGGAGGACAGATACGCAGTATTTT. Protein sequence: CASSGAPASGGRTDTQYF.

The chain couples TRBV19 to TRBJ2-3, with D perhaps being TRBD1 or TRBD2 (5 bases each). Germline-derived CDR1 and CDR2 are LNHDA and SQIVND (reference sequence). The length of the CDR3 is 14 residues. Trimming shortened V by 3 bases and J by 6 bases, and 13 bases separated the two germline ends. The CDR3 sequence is CASSMGPGRDTQYF. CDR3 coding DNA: TGTGCCAGTAGTATGGGACCCGGTAGGGATACGCAGTATTTT.

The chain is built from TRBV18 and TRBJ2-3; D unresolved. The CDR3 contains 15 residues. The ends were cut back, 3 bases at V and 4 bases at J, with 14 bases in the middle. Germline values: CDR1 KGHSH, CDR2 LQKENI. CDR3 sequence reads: CASSPELGASDTQYF. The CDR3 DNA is TGTGCCAGCTCACCGGAGCTGGGCGCCTCAGATACGCAGTATTTT.

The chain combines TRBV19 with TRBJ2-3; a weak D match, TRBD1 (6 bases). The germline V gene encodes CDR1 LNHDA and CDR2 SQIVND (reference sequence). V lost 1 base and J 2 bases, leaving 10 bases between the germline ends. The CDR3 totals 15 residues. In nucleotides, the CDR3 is TGTGCCAGTAGTATAGGGGGGCTTGTCACAGATACGCAGTATTTT. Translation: CASSIGGLVTDTQYF.

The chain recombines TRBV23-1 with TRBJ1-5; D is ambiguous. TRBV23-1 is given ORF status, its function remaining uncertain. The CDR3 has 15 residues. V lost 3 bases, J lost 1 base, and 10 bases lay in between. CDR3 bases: TGCGCCAGCAGTCAGAGTAGAGCGAGCAATCAGCCCCAGCATTTT. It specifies CASSQSRASNQPQHF.

CDR3 protein: CASSSFRGAVTGELFF. CDR3 sequence (DNA): TGTGCCAGCAGTTCTTTCCGGGGGGCGGTCACCGGGGAGCTGTTTTTT. The chain has TRBV9 and TRBJ2-2; D possibly corresponds to TRBD2 (7 bases). Germline V gene sequence: CDR1 SGDLS, CDR2 YYNGEE. Trimming shortened V by 5 bases and J by 4 bases, and 18 bases separated the two germline ends. CDR3 size: 16 residues.

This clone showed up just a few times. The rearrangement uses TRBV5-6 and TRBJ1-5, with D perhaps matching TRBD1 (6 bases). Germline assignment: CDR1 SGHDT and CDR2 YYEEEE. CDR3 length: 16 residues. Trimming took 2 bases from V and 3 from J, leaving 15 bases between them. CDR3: CASSFSGAGDNQPQHF. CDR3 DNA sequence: TGTGCCAGCAGCTTTTCGGGGGCAGGGGACAATCAGCCCCAGCATTTT.

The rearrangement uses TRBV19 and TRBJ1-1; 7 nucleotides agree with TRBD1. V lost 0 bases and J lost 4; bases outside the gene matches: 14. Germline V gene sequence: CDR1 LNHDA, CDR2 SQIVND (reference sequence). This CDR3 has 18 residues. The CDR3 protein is CASSIDLGTVVSGTEAFF. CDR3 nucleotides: TGTGCCAGTAGTATAGATCTTGGGACAGTCGTTAGTGGCACTGAAGCTTTCTTT.

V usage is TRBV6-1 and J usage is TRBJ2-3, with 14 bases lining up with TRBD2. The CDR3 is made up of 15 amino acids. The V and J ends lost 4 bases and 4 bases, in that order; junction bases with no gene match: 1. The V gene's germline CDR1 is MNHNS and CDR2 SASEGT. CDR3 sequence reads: CASSGLAGGPDTQYF. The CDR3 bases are TGTGCCAGCAGTGGACTAGCGGGGGGGCCAGATACGCAGTATTTT.

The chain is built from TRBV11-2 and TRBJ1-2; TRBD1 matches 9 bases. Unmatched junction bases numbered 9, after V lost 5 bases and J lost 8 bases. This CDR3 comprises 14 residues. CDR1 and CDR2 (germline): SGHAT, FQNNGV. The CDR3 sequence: CASSATGTGKGYTF. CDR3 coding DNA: TGTGCCAGCAGCGCAACCGGGACAGGGAAAGGCTACACCTTC.

As DNA, the CDR3 is TGTGCCAGCAGACGAGGACAGGGAGGATACGAGCAGTACTTC. Amino acid sequence: CASRRGQGGYEQYF. The rearrangement uses TRBV6-6 and TRBJ2-7; 8 bases map to TRBD1. Germline V lookup: CDR1 MNHNY, CDR2 SVGAGI (reference sequence). This CDR3 is 14 amino acids long. Trimming at V came to 6 bases and at J to 4 bases, leaving 8 bases not matched to a gene.

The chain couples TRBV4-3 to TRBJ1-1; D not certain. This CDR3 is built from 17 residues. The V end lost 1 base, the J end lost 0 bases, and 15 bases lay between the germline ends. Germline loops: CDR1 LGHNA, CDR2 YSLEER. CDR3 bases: TGCGCCAGCAGCCAAGTTCCAGGCCCAGCTCTGAACACTGAAGCTTTCTTT. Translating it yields CASSQVPGPALNTEAFF.

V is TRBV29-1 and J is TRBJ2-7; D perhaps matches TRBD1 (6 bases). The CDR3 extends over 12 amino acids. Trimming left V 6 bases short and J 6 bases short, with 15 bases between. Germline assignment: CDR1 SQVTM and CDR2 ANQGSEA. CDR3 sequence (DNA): TGCAGCGTAAGGACAGTGCAGCTCGAGCAGTACTTC. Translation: CSVRTVQLEQYF.

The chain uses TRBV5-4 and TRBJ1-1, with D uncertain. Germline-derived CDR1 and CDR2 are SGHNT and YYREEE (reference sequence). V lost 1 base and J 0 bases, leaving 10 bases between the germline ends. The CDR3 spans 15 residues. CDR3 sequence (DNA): TGTGCCAGCAGCTTGTTGGGGAGGCTGAACACTGAAGCTTTCTTT. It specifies CASSLLGRLNTEAFF.

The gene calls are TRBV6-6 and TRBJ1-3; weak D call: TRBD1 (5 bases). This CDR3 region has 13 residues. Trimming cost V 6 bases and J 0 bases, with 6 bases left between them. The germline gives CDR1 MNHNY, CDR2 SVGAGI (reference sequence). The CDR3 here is CASRDSSGNTIYF. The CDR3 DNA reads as TGTGCCAGCAGAGACAGCTCTGGAAACACCATATATTTT.

The CDR3 sequence: CASRPRLGRGNPQETQYF. The CDR3 nucleotides read TGTGCCAGCAGACCACGCCTGGGGAGGGGCAACCCACAAGAGACCCAGTACTTC. The chain links TRBV2 to TRBJ2-5; 7 bases are shared with TRBD2. The germline gives CDR1 SNHLY, CDR2 FYNNEI. This CDR3 has 18 residues. J was trimmed by 2 bases and V by 6 bases; bases with no gene match: 18.

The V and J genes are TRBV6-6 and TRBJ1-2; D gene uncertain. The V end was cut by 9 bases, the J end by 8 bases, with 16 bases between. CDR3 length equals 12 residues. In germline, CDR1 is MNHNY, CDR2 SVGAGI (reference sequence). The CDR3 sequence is CASSREGYGYTF. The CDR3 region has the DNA TGTGCCAGTTCGAGGGAGGGATACGGCTACACCTTC.

The CDR3 DNA follows: TGTGCCAGCAGTCCCTTTACGGCGGCTACAACTAGAGAGACCCAGTACTTC. It translates to CASSPFTAATTRETQYF. The chain joins TRBV14 to TRBJ2-5; TRBD2 might be the D (5 bases). Trimming removed 6 bases at V and 4 bases at J, with 24 bases between. The CDR3 sequence is 17 residues long. Germline V gene data show CDR1 as SGHDN and CDR2 as FVKESK.

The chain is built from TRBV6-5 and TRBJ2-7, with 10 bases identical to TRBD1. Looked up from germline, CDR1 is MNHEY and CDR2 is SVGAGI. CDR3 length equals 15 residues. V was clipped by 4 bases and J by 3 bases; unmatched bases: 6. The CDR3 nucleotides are TGTGCCAGCAGTTTTTCCGGGACAGGGGTCTACGAGCAGTACTTC. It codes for CASSFSGTGVYEQYF.

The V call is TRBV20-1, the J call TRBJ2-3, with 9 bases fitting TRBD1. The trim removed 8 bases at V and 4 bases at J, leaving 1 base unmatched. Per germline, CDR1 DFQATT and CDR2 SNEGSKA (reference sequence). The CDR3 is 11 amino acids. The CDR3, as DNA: TGCAGTACAGGGGGCGCAGATACGCAGTATTTT. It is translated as CSTGGADTQYF.

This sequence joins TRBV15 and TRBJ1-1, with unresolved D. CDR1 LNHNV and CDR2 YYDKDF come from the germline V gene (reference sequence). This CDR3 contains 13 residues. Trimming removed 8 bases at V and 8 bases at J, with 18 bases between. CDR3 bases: TGTGCCACCGGAAAGTTCAGCCAAACAGAAGCTTTCTTT. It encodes CATGKFSQTEAFF.

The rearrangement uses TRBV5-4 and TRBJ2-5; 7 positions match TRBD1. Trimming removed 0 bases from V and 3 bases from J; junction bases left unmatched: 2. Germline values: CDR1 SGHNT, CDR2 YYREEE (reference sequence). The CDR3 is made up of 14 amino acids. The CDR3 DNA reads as TGTGCCAGCAGCTTGGGGACAGGAAAAGAGACCCAGTACTTC. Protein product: CASSLGTGKETQYF. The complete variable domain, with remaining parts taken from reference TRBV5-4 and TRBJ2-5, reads ETGVTQSPTHLIKTRGQQVTLRCSSQSGHNTVSWYQQALGQGPQFIFQYYREEENGRGNFPPRFSGLQFPNYSSELNVNALELDDSALYLCASSLGTGKETQYFGPGTRLLVL.

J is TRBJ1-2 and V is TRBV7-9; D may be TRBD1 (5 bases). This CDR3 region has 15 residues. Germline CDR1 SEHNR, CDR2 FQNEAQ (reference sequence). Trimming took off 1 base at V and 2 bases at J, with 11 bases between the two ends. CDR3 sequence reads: CASSLGGVPNYGYTF. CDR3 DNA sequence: TGTGCCAGCAGCTTAGGGGGGGTCCCGAACTATGGCTACACCTTC.

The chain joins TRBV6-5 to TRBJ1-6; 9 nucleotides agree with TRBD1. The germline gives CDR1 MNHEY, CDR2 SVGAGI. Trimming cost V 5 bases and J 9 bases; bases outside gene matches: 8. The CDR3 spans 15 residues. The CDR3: CASSKPGTGRSPLHF. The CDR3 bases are TGTGCCAGCAGTAAACCCGGGACAGGGCGTTCACCCCTCCACTTT.